These 16 T cell receptor beta chains were sequenced from one sample in a study of T cells in localized non-small cell lung cancer. Profiled with immunoSEQ multiplex PCR; TCRdb holds only in-frame clones, not every one. The sample shows about 1,300 clones, over 20% of them seen only once. Sequenced here: normal lung tissue next to the tumor, sampled before any cancer treatment. The origin of the receptors is a woman aged 35 to 70 with stage II lung adenocarcinoma.

By its share, this clone is hyperexpanded. The chain recombines TRBV19 with TRBJ2-7; 11 nucleotides agree with TRBD2. V was pared by 10 bases and J by 5 bases, with 10 bases of the junction left unmatched. Germline V gene lookup returns CDR1 LNHDA and CDR2 SQIVND (reference sequence). The CDR3 totals 14 residues. Here the CDR3 DNA reads TGTGCCACTAATAGCGGGAGGGCCCTCCACGAGCAGTACTTC. Its translation: CATNSGRALHEQYF. Filled out from reference TRBV19 and TRBJ2-7, the complete variable domain reads DGGITQSPKYLFRKEGQNVTLSCEQNLNHDAMYWYRQDPGQGLRLIYYSQIVNDFQKGDIAEGYSVSREKKESFPLTVTSAQKNPTAFYLCATNSGRALHEQYFGPGTRLTVT.

This sequence joins TRBV28 and TRBJ1-5; TRBD1 is a possible D gene (6 bases). V lost 3 bases, J lost 3 bases, and 9 bases lay in between. Per the germline V gene, CDR1 is MDHEN and CDR2 is SYDVKM. The CDR3 extends over 14 amino acids. CDR3 protein: CASSFGQLNQPQHF. Written as DNA, the CDR3 is TGTGCCAGCAGTTTCGGACAGCTCAATCAGCCCCAGCATTTT.

J is TRBJ2-5 and V is TRBV11-3, with 16 positions matching TRBD2. This CDR3 is 16 amino acids long. Germline V CDR1 and CDR2: SGHNT, YENEEA. The V segment lost 5 bases and the J segment 5 bases; nucleotides outside the gene matches: 5. The CDR3 reads CASSPGLAGGHETQYF. The CDR3 DNA sequence: TGTGCCAGCAGCCCGGGACTAGCGGGGGGGCATGAGACCCAGTACTTC.

The gene calls are TRBV29-1 and TRBJ2-7; the D gene is possibly TRBD2 (5 bases). The CDR3 length is 13 residues. Germline CDR1 is SQVTM and CDR2 is ANQGSEA. The germline V and J ends were trimmed by 7 bases and 7 bases, with 20 bases remaining between them. In nucleotides, the CDR3 is TGCAGCGCGACCCCCGCAGTGGGGAGTGAGCAGTACTTC. This codes for CSATPAVGSEQYF.

The V call is TRBV5-1, the J call TRBJ1-3; D remains ambiguous. V was clipped by 0 bases and J by 7 bases, with 11 bases between them. Germline CDR1 is SGHRS and CDR2 is YFSETQ. CDR3 length: 14 amino acids. This CDR3 reads CASSLGEGVNTIYF. DNA for the CDR3: TGCGCCAGCAGCTTGGGGGAGGGCGTGAACACCATATATTTT.

This clone is judged medium-sized. J is TRBJ2-3 and V is TRBV11-3; possibly TRBD2 for D (6 bases). CDR1 and CDR2 (germline): SGHNT, YENEEA. The CDR3 spans 16 residues. Trimming took off 0 bases at V and 2 bases at J, with 12 bases between the two ends. The CDR3 spells CASSLESGGATDTQYF. The CDR3, as DNA: TGTGCCAGCAGCTTAGAAAGCGGCGGGGCCACAGATACGCAGTATTTT.

This clone showed up just a few times. The chain employs TRBV28 and TRBJ2-1; D uncertain. The CDR3 runs 17 residues. Germline lookup yields CDR1 MDHEN and CDR2 SYDVKM. V lost 3 bases and J 8 bases, leaving 23 bases between the germline ends. CDR3 loop: CASSFDRTKNYHDEQFF. The CDR3 DNA sequence: TGTGCCAGCAGTTTTGATCGAACCAAAAACTATCACGATGAGCAGTTCTTC.

As concerns this clone: At one of its ends the junction is not consistent with the germline gene, which may arise from a read error. The chain links TRBV6-8 to TRBJ2-7, with D possibly being TRBD1 (6 bases). Germline V gene lookup returns CDR1 MNHGY and CDR2 SAAAGT. CDR3 size: 16 residues. The CDR3 reads CAISVLVDSARYEQYF. CDR3 DNA sequence: TGTGCCATCAGTGTTTTAGTGGACAGCGCCCGCTACGAGCAGTACTTC.

CDR3 DNA: TGCGCCAGCAGCTTGGATAACTATAGCAATCAGCCCCAGCATTTT. This gives the protein CASSLDNYSNQPQHF. The chain recombines TRBV5-1 with TRBJ1-5, with D hard to call. There are 15 residues in the CDR3. The V gene's germline CDR1 is SGHRS and CDR2 YFSETQ. With 0 bases removed from V and 0 bases from J, the gap between germline ends came to 7 bases.

This clone was seen a few times. CDR3 in amino acids: CATAWTSDINEQFF. The CDR3 DNA follows: TGTGCCACCGCCTGGACTAGCGATATCAATGAGCAGTTCTTC. The chain links TRBV12-2 to TRBJ2-1; whether TRBD2, the table's D call, matches the DNA was not checked. TRBV12-2 is shown as a pseudogene. CDR3 length equals 14 residues.

This clone is labeled large. The chain uses TRBV6-8 and TRBJ2-5; D may be TRBD1 (6 bases). V was pared by 0 bases and J by 4 bases, with 15 bases between. Germline CDR1 is MNHGY and CDR2 is SAAAGT. This CDR3 is built from 16 residues. The CDR3 here is CASSYSFTGYGETQYF. DNA of the CDR3: TGTGCCAGCAGTTACTCCTTTACAGGGTACGGAGAGACCCAGTACTTC.

This clone qualifies as hyperexpanded (1% or more). J is TRBJ1-4 and V is TRBV28; maybe TRBD1 (6 bases). Germline CDR1 reads MDHEN; CDR2 reads SYDVKM. This CDR3 has 14 amino acids. The V gene lost 8 bases and the J gene lost 4 bases, with 14 bases spanning the gap. The CDR3 reads CASGETGLNEKLFF. CDR3 sequence (DNA): TGTGCCAGCGGGGAGACAGGCCTTAATGAAAAACTGTTTTTT.

V is TRBV19 and J is TRBJ1-5; no firm D call. The CDR3 has 12 amino acids. The V gene's germline CDR1 is LNHDA and CDR2 SQIVND (reference sequence). Trimming removed 5 bases from V and 5 bases from J, with 7 bases in between. The CDR3 loop reads CASSLVYQPQHF. DNA for the CDR3: TGTGCCAGTAGTCTGGTCTATCAGCCCCAGCATTTT.

This sequence joins TRBV11-3 and TRBJ1-3, with D uncertain. This CDR3 region has 15 residues. In germline, CDR1 is SGHNT, CDR2 YENEEA. V gave up 2 bases and J gave up 2 bases, with 10 bases separating them. The CDR3 here is CASSLSFSTGNTIYF. The CDR3 coding sequence is TGTGCCAGCAGCTTAAGTTTTTCAACTGGAAACACCATATATTTT. Complete variable domain (other parts from reference TRBV11-3 and TRBJ1-3): EAGVVQSPRYKIIEKKQPVAFWCNPISGHNTLYWYLQNLGQGPELLIRYENEEAVDDSQLPKDRFSAERLKGVDSTLKIQPAELGDSAVYLCASSLSFSTGNTIYFGEGSWLTVV.

This clone counts as medium-sized. The rearrangement uses TRBV10-3 and TRBJ1-5; D gene ambiguous. The germline V gene has CDR1 ENHRY and CDR2 SYGVKD. Deletions cut 1 base from V and 0 bases from J, with 13 bases between. CDR3 length: 17 amino acids. CDR3: CAISEFGNLDSNQPQHF. The DNA for the CDR3 is TGTGCCATCAGTGAGTTTGGGAATTTAGATAGCAATCAGCCCCAGCATTTT.

The V call is TRBV25-1, the J call TRBJ2-7; 7 bases are a match to TRBD1. Trimming removed 6 bases from V and 2 bases from J; junction bases left unmatched: 10. The CDR3 runs 15 residues. CDR1 MGHDK and CDR2 SYGVNS come from the germline V gene. The CDR3 loop is CASSPGTELTYEQYF. CDR3 nucleotide sequence: TGTGCCAGCAGCCCCGGGACAGAGTTAACCTACGAGCAGTACTTC.